What follows is one T cell receptor beta chain and its context. Other nucleotide sequences from this sample produce the same CDR3. The protocol was immunoSEQ multiplex PCR, while the TCRdb copy is restricted to in-frame clones and leaves out a portion. Of about 210,000 clones in the sample, around 87% were seen once. The entry originates in a study of blood T cell repertoires in COVID-19. In the study overall: Samples representing acute and convalescent COVID-19 were sourced from the United States, Italy and Spain.

The sample comprised peripheral blood. This sequence was found in a man between 60 and 75 years old who had recovered from COVID-19.

CDR3 in DNA: TGCAGCGGTGGACTAGCGGGTGGGTCCTACAATGAGCAGTTCTTC. This codes for CSGGLAGGSYNEQFF. V and J are TRBV29-1 and TRBJ2-1; 11 nucleotides match TRBD2. Germline CDR1 and CDR2: SQVTM and ANQGSEA. The length of the CDR3 is 15 residues. With 7 bases clipped from V and 1 base from J, the junction kept 6 bases outside the gene matches.